A selection of T cell receptor beta chains follows, all from one sample in a study of blood T cell repertoires in COVID-19. The protocol was immunoSEQ multiplex PCR, while the TCRdb copy is restricted to in-frame clones and leaves out a portion. The data hold roughly 150,000 clones, with around 85% observed a single time. Sequences were obtained from peripheral blood. The receptor set was obtained from a woman older than 75 with COVID-19, enrolled during active disease. CDR3s include the opening cysteine and the closing phenylalanine or tryptophan. The D gene is left open where the match is weak. Clone size, where shown, is once, few, many, or a class for clones that have expanded.

cdr3_nt,cdr3_aa,clone_size,j_call,cdr3_length,v_call,d_call
TGTGCTAGTGGTTTGCACATGGCCGGGGAGCTGTTTTTT,CASGLHMAGELFF,.,TRBJ2-2,13,TRBV12-5,.
TGTGCCAGCAGCGTAGGGCACGGGGGGCGGGACGAGCAGTACTTC,CASSVGHGGRDEQYF,.,TRBJ2-7,15,TRBV9,.
TGTGCCAGCAGCCTCGACAGAGACAATCAGCCCCAGCATTTT,CASSLDRDNQPQHF,few,TRBJ1-5,14,TRBV2,.
TGCGCCAGCCGCTACGAGCAGTACTTC,CASRYEQYF,.,TRBJ2-7,9,TRBV5-1,.
TGTGCCAGCAGTGAAGGGGCGAGTGGAGGGCGCGCGGACGAGCAGTACTTC,CASSEGASGGRADEQYF,.,TRBJ2-7,17,TRBV6-1,.
TGTGCCAGCAGCCCAAAGGGGGGAGGGTTCGACACTGAAGCTTTCTTT,CASSPKGGGFDTEAFF,once,TRBJ1-1,16,TRBV3-1/TRBV3-2,.
TGTGCCAGCAGTGAATTGGGGTCGGGGAATTCACCCCTCCACTTT,CASSELGSGNSPLHF,.,TRBJ1-6,15,TRBV6-1,.
TGTGCCAGCAGCCCTCAGGGAAATTCACCCCTCCACTTT,CASSPQGNSPLHF,.,TRBJ1-6,13,TRBV3-1/TRBV3-2,.
TGTGCCATTCCTTCAGGGAACTCGTACTTC,CAIPSGNSYF,.,TRBJ2-7,10,TRBV6-4,.
TGTGCCTCTTCAGCTACAGGGGCCAAACCGATGAACACTGAAGCTTTCTTT,CASSATGAKPMNTEAFF,.,TRBJ1-1,17,TRBV10-3,TRBD1
TGTGCCAGCAGTTCACCCGAGGTTTTGTGGGGCTACACCTTC,CASSSPEVLWGYTF,.,TRBJ1-2,14,TRBV6-5,.
TGTGCCAGCAGTACCCCGGGGGGTTCGGGCGGGGAGCTGTTTTTT,CASSTPGGSGGELFF,.,TRBJ2-2,15,TRBV6-5,TRBD2
TGTGCCAGCAGCTTAAAAGGGGGCCGAGAGACCCAGTACTTC,CASSLKGGRETQYF,.,TRBJ2-5,14,TRBV5-4,TRBD1
TGTGCCAGTAGTATAGGAGACAGGGGGCTTACAGATACGCAGTATTTT,CASSIGDRGLTDTQYF,.,TRBJ2-3,16,TRBV19,TRBD1
TGTGCCAGCAATATGTTCGGGGGTCAAAGGAATGAGCAGTTCTTC,CASNMFGGQRNEQFF,.,TRBJ2-1,15,TRBV6-5,.
TGTGCTACAGCTCCAGGTCTACGTGAAAAACTGTTTTTT,CATAPGLREKLFF,.,TRBJ1-4,13,TRBV7-2,.
TGTGCCAGTAGTACGACAGGGGCCTCCTATAATTCACCCCTCCACTTT,CASSTTGASYNSPLHF,.,TRBJ1-6,16,TRBV19,TRBD1
TGTGCCAGCACCCCCGGGGGGGATACGCAGTATTTT,CASTPGGDTQYF,few,TRBJ2-3,12,TRBV2,TRBD2
TGCGCCAGCAGTGGCCAGGACTTCTATGGCTACACCTTC,CASSGQDFYGYTF,.,TRBJ1-2,13,TRBV5-1,.
TGTGCCAGCAGCAAAAGACATTATGGGACAGGGGGCATGGGGTACGAGCAGTACTTC,CASSKRHYGTGGMGYEQYF,.,TRBJ2-7,19,TRBV3-1/TRBV3-2,TRBD1
TGTGCCAGCAGTGATACGGGACTAAGTAATTCAGCTAATGAAAAACTGTTTTTT,CASSDTGLSNSANEKLFF,.,TRBJ1-4,18,TRBV6-1,.
TGTGCCAGCAGACCGGGACTAGCAGCAGATACGCAGTATTTT,CASRPGLAADTQYF,.,TRBJ2-3,14,TRBV6-5,TRBD2
TGTGCCAGCAGAGAGCAGGGCCCCTATTCACCCCTCCACTTT,CASREQGPYSPLHF,.,TRBJ1-6,14,TRBV2,.
TGTGCCAGCAGCGTAGCGGCGGGAGAGCCCTCAAGTGAGCAGTTCTTC,CASSVAAGEPSSEQFF,.,TRBJ2-1,16,TRBV9,TRBD2
TGCGCCAGCAGCTTGGAGGGCCGAGAGGGCACTGAAGCTTTCTTT,CASSLEGREGTEAFF,few,TRBJ1-1,15,TRBV5-1,.
TGCGCCAGCAGCCTATCCGGGACAACTAATGAAAAACTGTTTTTT,CASSLSGTTNEKLFF,.,TRBJ1-4,15,TRBV5-1,.
TGTGCCAGCATCCCCCGGAGGGACAGGAACACTGAAGCTTTCTTT,CASIPRRDRNTEAFF,.,TRBJ1-1,15,TRBV2,TRBD1
TGTGCCAGCAGCGCTCGACTAGCGGGATCGACCGGGGAGCTGTTTTTT,CASSARLAGSTGELFF,.,TRBJ2-2,16,TRBV9,TRBD2
TGTGCCACTTCAGACGGGTGGAGCAATCAGCCCCAGCATTTT,CATSDGWSNQPQHF,large,TRBJ1-5,14,TRBV7-9,.
TGTGCCAGCAGCTTGGGTGGGGGCAGCTCCTATAATTCACCCCTCCACTTT,CASSLGGGSSYNSPLHF,.,TRBJ1-6,17,TRBV5-4,.
TGTGCCAGCAGAGAGGCGGGGACAGGCGACGAGCAGTACTTC,CASREAGTGDEQYF,.,TRBJ2-7,14,TRBV6-5,TRBD1
TGTGCCAGCAGTGAATCGGCAGGGAAGGCCGGGGAGCTGTTTTTT,CASSESAGKAGELFF,.,TRBJ2-2,15,TRBV6-1,.
TGTGCCAGCAGCCAACGGGGGGCCTATGGCTACACCTTC,CASSQRGAYGYTF,.,TRBJ1-2,13,TRBV3-1/TRBV3-2,.
TGTGCCAGCAGTTTACGGGACACCTACAATCAGCCCCAGCATTTT,CASSLRDTYNQPQHF,.,TRBJ1-5,15,TRBV28,.
TGTGCCAGCAGCCAAGTTGGGCAGACTAATGAAAAACTGTTTTTT,CASSQVGQTNEKLFF,.,TRBJ1-4,15,TRBV14,.
TGCGCCAGCAGCTTGGAAGTTAACAGCGGGAGGGCATCCACCGGGGAGCTGTTTTTT,CASSLEVNSGRASTGELFF,.,TRBJ2-2,19,TRBV5-1,TRBD2
TGTGCCAGCAGCCCCCCCGGGGGGGTTGGTGGCTACACCTTC,CASSPPGGVGGYTF,.,TRBJ1-2,14,TRBV7-6,.
TGTGCCAGCAGTTCACACAGGGGGCAGCCCCAGCATTTT,CASSSHRGQPQHF,.,TRBJ1-5,13,TRBV6-5,TRBD1
TGTGCCAGCAGCTTAGGACAGGGACAGGGCTACAATGAGCAGTTCTTC,CASSLGQGQGYNEQFF,.,TRBJ2-1,16,TRBV7-9,TRBD1
TGTGCCAGCAACAGGGGGTCTCATCAGCCCCAGCATTTT,CASNRGSHQPQHF,.,TRBJ1-5,13,TRBV19,TRBD1
TGTGCCAGTAGGATGAGCGGGGGTCGGGAGACCCAGTACTTC,CASRMSGGRETQYF,.,TRBJ2-5,14,TRBV19,TRBD2